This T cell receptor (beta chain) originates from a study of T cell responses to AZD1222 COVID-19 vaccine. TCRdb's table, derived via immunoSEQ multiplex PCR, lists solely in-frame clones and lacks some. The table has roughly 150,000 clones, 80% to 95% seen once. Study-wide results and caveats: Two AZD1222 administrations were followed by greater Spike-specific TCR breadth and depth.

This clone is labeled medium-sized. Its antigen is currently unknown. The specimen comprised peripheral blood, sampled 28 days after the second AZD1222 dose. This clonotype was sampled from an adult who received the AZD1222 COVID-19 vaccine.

In DNA form, the CDR3 reads TGCGCCAGCAGCCGGGGGGCGACAGGGGCCTACGAGCAGTACTTC. This sequence encodes CASSRGATGAYEQYF. The chain carries TRBV4-1 and TRBJ2-7; 8 nucleotides match TRBD1. CDR1 is MGHRA, CDR2 YSYEKL, per germline. This CDR3 contains 15 residues. V lost 4 bases and J lost 2; bases outside the gene matches: 7.